This T cell receptor (beta chain) emerged from a study of shared clonotypes between healthy human individuals. The CDR3 spans 14 residues. Germline V gene sequence: CDR1 SQVTM, CDR2 ANQGSEA. Trimming stripped 7 bases from V and 1 base from J, with 14 bases between. This table comes from immunoSEQ multiplex PCR, and its TCRdb copy is limited to in-frame clones, with some not included. Of a few million clones listed, 85% to 95% were seen once; the top ten hold about 0.39%. This receptor was obtained from a man aged 18 to 30 in good health. Some clones in this sample may be carry-over from other donors' samples. The sample taken for sequencing was naive CD4+ T cells from PBMCs. Subset specified: CD45RA+ positively selected. The chain employs TRBV29-1 and TRBJ2-1; D is perhaps TRBD2 (5 bases). The CDR3 sequence is CSGFKLVSYNEQFF. The CDR3 region has the DNA TGCAGCGGCTTTAAACTAGTGTCCTACAATGAGCAGTTCTTC.